A single TCR beta chain is shown here with its context. How the authors handled the data: Amplified reference gene primers provided the basis for estimating nucleated cell counts. Profiling relied on immunoSEQ multiplex PCR, and the TCRdb table lists in-frame clones only, not all of them. The V and J calls and clone size come from that table; D and trimming were worked out from the DNA. The table has about 270,000 clones, approximately 89% seen once. These data originate in a study of blood T cell repertoires in COVID-19. CDR1 is SEHNR, CDR2 FQNEAQ, per germline (reference sequence). The CDR3 has 12 amino acids. V lost 7 bases and J 8 bases, leaving 14 bases between the germline ends. Donors were grouped by their self-reported clinical history.

This receptor was obtained from a woman aged 60-75 years who had recovered from COVID-19. The specimen sequenced was PBMCs or T cells enriched from blood (not recorded which). The gene calls are TRBV7-9 and TRBJ1-1; D uncertain. The CDR3 spells CASTLYTDEAFF. CDR3 bases: TGTGCCAGCACCCTCTACACAGACGAAGCTTTCTTT.